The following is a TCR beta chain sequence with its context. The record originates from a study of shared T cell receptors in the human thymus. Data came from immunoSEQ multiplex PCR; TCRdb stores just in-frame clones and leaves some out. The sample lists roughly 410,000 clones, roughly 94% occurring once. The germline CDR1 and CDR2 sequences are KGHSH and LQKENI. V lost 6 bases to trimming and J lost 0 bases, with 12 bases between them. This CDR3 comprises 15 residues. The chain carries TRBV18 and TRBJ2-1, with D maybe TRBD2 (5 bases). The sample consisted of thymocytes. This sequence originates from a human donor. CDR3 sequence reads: CASSRDISSYNEQFF. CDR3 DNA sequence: TGTGCCAGCTCCCGGGATATTAGCTCCTACAATGAGCAGTTCTTC.